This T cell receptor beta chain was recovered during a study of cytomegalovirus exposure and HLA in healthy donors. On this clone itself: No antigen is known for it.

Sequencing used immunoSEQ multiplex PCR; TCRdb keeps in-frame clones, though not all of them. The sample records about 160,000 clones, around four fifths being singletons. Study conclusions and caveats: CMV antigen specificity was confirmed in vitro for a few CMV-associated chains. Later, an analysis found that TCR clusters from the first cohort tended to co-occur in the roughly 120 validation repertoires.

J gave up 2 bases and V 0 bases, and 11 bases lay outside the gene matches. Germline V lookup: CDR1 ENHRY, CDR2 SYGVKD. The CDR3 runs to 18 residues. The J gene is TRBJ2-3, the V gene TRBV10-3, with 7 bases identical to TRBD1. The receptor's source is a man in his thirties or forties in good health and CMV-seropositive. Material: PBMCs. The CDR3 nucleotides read TGTGCCATCAGTGAGTCGGGGATGACAGGGTCAATCACAGATACGCAGTATTTT. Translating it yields CAISESGMTGSITDTQYF.